These T cell receptor beta chains were read from a single sample in a study of control samples from healthy donors and cancer patients. Profiled with immunoSEQ multiplex PCR; TCRdb holds only in-frame clones, not every one. The table lists around 130,000 clones, roughly 86% of them singletons. Input material: PBMCs. The receptors were gathered from a man aged 45-60 years with head and neck cancer. Both conserved end residues are part of each CDR3. Fields, in order: V gene, J gene, CDR3 protein.

v_call: TRBV13; j_call: TRBJ2-7; cdr3_aa: CASSPPDRVAGQYF
v_call: TRBV5-1; j_call: TRBJ2-3; cdr3_aa: CASSFYRGTDTQYF
v_call: TRBV6-5; j_call: TRBJ2-7; cdr3_aa: CASSYDRGPYEQYF
v_call: TRBV24-1; j_call: TRBJ2-6; cdr3_aa: CATSGASGEPGANVLTF
v_call: TRBV6-5; j_call: TRBJ1-2; cdr3_aa: CASSRGQGSYTF
v_call: TRBV2; j_call: TRBJ2-7; cdr3_aa: CASNYQVEQYF
v_call: TRBV18; j_call: TRBJ1-5; cdr3_aa: CTSSEGNQPQHF
v_call: TRBV9; j_call: TRBJ2-2; cdr3_aa: CASSVGQLNTGELFF
v_call: TRBV28; j_call: TRBJ1-6; cdr3_aa: CASRTNAVGGLNSPLHF
v_call: TRBV10-1; j_call: TRBJ2-1; cdr3_aa: CPAIRRQGRSYNEQFF
v_call: TRBV5-1; j_call: TRBJ2-3; cdr3_aa: CASSSSFSGSASDTQYF
v_call: TRBV2; j_call: TRBJ2-2; cdr3_aa: CASSFNTGELFF
v_call: TRBV11-2; j_call: TRBJ2-7; cdr3_aa: CASSSSPAFLEQYF
v_call: TRBV19; j_call: TRBJ1-5; cdr3_aa: CASSILWSSNQPQHF
v_call: TRBV7-2; j_call: TRBJ2-3; cdr3_aa: CASSFDPDPLMVF
v_call: TRBV5-1; j_call: TRBJ2-3; cdr3_aa: CASSLFGGQGTDTQYF
v_call: TRBV2; j_call: TRBJ2-7; cdr3_aa: CASGDLGSYEQYF
v_call: TRBV19; j_call: TRBJ1-2; cdr3_aa: CASSLHLRGNYGYTF
v_call: TRBV6-5; j_call: TRBJ1-1; cdr3_aa: CASSLQGTAEAFF
v_call: TRBV29-1; j_call: TRBJ2-5; cdr3_aa: CSVAYSQETQYF
v_call: TRBV20-1; j_call: TRBJ2-2; cdr3_aa: CSATRNGELFF
v_call: TRBV5-1; j_call: TRBJ2-5; cdr3_aa: CASSFSGTGQETQYF
v_call: TRBV19; j_call: TRBJ2-7; cdr3_aa: CASSSTSGTVSSYEQYF
v_call: TRBV19; j_call: TRBJ2-3; cdr3_aa: CASSGRVLSATDTQYF
v_call: TRBV7-7; j_call: TRBJ2-1; cdr3_aa: CASSPGASGSDNEQFF
v_call: TRBV27; j_call: TRBJ1-5; cdr3_aa: CASSLSAWDGNQPQHF
v_call: TRBV13; j_call: TRBJ1-1; cdr3_aa: CASSLGRGRIMAEAFF